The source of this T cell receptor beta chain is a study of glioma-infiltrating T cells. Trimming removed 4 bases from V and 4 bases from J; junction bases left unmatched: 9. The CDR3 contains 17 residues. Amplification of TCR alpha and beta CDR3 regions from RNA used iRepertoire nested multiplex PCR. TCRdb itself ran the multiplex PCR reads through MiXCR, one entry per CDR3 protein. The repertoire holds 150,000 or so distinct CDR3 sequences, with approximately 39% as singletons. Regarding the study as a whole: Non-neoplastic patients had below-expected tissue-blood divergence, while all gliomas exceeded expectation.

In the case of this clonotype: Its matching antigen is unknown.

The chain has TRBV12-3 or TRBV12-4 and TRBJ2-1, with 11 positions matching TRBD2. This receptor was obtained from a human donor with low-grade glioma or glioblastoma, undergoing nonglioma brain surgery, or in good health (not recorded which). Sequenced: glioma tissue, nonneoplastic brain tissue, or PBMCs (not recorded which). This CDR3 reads CASSSHSGLAAYNEQFF. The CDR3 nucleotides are TGTGCCAGCAGTTCCCACTCGGGACTAGCGGCGTACAATGAGCAGTTCTTC.